The text below deals with one TCR beta chain. Antigen specificity is unknown. Construction of TCR beta libraries was performed using quantitative 5'-RACE with molecular barcodes. Via MiXCR, TCRdb re-called the 5' RACE reads, giving one row per CDR3 protein. The sample yields 390,000 or so distinct CDR3 sequences, approximately 20% seen once. The sample belongs to a study of CD8 T cells in ankylosing spondylitis. This CDR3 comprises 15 residues. Germline CDR1 and CDR2: ENHRY and SYGVKD. Trimming shortened V by 1 base and J by 7 bases, and 16 bases separated the two germline ends. Study outcomes and limitations: CD8+ cells made up the disease-linked clones, which were relatively rare in peripheral blood. Typical of ankylosing spondylitis blood, it appeared, was a TCR beta motif of about eight highly homologous variants. Clones tied to disease were said to be significantly enriched in matched ankylosing spondylitis synovial fluid.

The chain joins TRBV10-3 to TRBJ1-1; D possibly corresponds to TRBD1 (6 bases). The sequencing sample was made of blood, either unsorted or a sorted T cell fraction (not recorded which). This sequence originates from a male donor with ankylosing spondylitis. The CDR3, as DNA: TGTGCCATCAGTGAGTTGGTCAGGGGATCGGGTGAAGCTTTCTTT. Encoded protein: CAISELVRGSGEAFF.